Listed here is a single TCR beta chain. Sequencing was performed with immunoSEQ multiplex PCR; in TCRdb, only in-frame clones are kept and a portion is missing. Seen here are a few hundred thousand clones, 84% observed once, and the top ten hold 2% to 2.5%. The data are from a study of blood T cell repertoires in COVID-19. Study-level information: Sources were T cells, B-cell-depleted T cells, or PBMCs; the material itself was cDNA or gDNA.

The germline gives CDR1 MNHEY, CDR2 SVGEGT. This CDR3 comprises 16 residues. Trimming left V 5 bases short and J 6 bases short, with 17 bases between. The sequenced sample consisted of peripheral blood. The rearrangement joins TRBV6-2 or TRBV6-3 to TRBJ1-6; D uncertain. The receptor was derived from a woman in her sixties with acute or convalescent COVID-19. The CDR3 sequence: CASSIHRTPTNSPLHF. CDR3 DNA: TGTGCCAGCAGTATACATCGAACACCCACTAATTCACCCCTCCACTTT.